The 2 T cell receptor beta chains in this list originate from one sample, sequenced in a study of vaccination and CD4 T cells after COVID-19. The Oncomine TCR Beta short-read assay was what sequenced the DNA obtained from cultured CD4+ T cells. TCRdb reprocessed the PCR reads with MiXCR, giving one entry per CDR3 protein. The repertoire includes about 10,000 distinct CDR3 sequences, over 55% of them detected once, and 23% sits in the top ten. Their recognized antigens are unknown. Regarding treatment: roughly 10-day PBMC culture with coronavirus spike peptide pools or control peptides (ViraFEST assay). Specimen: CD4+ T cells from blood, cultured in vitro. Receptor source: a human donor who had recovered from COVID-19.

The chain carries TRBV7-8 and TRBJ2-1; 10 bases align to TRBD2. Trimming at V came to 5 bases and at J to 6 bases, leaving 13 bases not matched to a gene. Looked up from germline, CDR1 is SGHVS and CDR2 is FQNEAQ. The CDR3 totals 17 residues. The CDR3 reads CASSPRDPLAGGNEQFF. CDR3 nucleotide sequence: TGTGCCAGCAGCCCGCGGGACCCCTTAGCGGGGGGCAATGAGCAGTTCTTC.

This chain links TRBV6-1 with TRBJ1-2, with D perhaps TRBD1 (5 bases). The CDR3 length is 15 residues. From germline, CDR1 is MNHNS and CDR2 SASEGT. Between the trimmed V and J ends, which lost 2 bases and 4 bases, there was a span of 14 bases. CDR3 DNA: TGTGCCAGCAGTGAATCTGCAGGGCGGGCCTATGGCTACACCTTC. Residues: CASSESAGRAYGYTF.